This T cell receptor beta chain was documented in a study of blood T cell repertoires in COVID-19. At the level of the study: Researchers got acute and convalescent COVID-19 samples from the United States, Italy and Spain. In each case, the material was cDNA or gDNA derived from T cells, B-cell-depleted T cells, or PBMCs.

In the authors' methods: Nucleated cell counts were estimated from reference gene primer amplification. TCRdb keeps only in-frame clones here, not all; method: immunoSEQ multiplex PCR. V, J and clone size derive from that table, while D and trimming were established from the DNA sequence. The table has about 200,000 clones, 65% to 90% seen once. In germline, CDR1 is SGHDT, CDR2 YYEEEE. V lost 3 bases, J lost 6 bases, and 4 bases stayed unmatched. CDR3 length: 15 residues. This chain joins TRBV5-6 and TRBJ2-1; the match to TRBD2 covers 12 bases. The clonotype was recovered from a human donor in a cohort sampled during active COVID-19. The sample was peripheral blood. The chain's CDR3 is CASSSSGRASNEQFF. DNA for the CDR3: TGTGCCAGCAGCTCTAGCGGGAGGGCCTCCAATGAGCAGTTCTTC.